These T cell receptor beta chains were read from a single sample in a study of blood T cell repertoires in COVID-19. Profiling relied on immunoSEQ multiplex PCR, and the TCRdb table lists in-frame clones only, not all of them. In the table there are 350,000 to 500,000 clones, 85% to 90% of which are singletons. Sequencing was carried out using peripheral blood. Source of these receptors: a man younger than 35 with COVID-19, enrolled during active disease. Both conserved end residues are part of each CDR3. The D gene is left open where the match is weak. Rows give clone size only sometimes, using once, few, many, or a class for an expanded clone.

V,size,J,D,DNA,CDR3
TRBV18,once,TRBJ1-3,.,TGTGCCAGCTCACCATTCGAACAGGCTGGAAACACCATATATTTT,CASSPFEQAGNTIYF
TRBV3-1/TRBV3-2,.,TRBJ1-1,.,TGTGCCAGCAGCCGAACGGGGAACACTGAAGCTTTCTTT,CASSRTGNTEAFF
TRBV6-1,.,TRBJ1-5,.,TGTGCCAGCAGTGAAAGACAGGATTATCAGCCCCAGCATTTT,CASSERQDYQPQHF
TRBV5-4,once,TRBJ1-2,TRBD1,TGTGCCAGCAGCATGGACAGGGGGATAGGCACCTTC,CASSMDRGIGTF
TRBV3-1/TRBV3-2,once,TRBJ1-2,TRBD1,TGTGCCAGCAGCCTCAGGGACAGGGACTATGGCTACACCTTC,CASSLRDRDYGYTF
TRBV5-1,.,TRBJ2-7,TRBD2,TGCGCCAGCAGCTTGCGGCGGGGGGGCGACGAGCAGTACTTC,CASSLRRGGDEQYF
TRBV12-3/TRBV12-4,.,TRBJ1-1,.,TGTGCCAGCAGAACCCAGGGTGACACTGAAGCTTTCTTT,CASRTQGDTEAFF
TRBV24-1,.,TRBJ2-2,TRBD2,TGTGCCACCAGTGACCCGGGCGGGGGGTTGAACACCGGGGAGCTGTTTTTT,CATSDPGGGLNTGELFF
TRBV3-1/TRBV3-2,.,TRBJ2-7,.,TGTGCCAGCAGCCAAGCGGGGTTCTACGAGCAGTACTTC,CASSQAGFYEQYF
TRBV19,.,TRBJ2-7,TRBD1,TGTGCCAGTAGTACCCGGACAGGGAGGTCCTACGAGCAGTACTTC,CASSTRTGRSYEQYF
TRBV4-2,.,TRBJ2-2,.,TGTGCCAGCAGCCCAAGGAAAGGAGGGGGCGGGGACACCGGGGAGCTGTTTTTT,CASSPRKGGGGDTGELFF
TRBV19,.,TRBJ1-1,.,TGTGCCAGTAGTCCTACAGGGACCACTGAAGCTTTCTTT,CASSPTGTTEAFF
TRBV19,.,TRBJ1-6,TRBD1,TGTGCCAGTAGTATTTGGACAGGGGGTTCACCCCTCCACTTT,CASSIWTGGSPLHF
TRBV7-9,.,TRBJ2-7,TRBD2,TGTGCCAGCAGTCCACTACTAGCGACCTACGAGCAGTACTTC,CASSPLLATYEQYF
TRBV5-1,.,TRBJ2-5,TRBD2,TGCGCCAGCAGCACAGGACTAGCGGGAACTCGAGAGACCCAGTACTTC,CASSTGLAGTRETQYF
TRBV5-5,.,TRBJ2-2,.,TGTGCCAGCAGCTTGGGCCCGGGAACCGGGGAGCTGTTTTTT,CASSLGPGTGELFF
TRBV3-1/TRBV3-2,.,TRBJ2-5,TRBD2,TGTGCCAGCAGCCAAGAAAAGGCCCCAGCGGGGTTAGATGAGACCCAGTACTTC,CASSQEKAPAGLDETQYF
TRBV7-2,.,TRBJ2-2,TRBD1,TGTGCCAGCAGCCGCAGGGACAGGGCAGCCGGGGAGCTGTTTTTT,CASSRRDRAAGELFF
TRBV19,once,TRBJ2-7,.,TGTGCCAGTAGTACTACAGGGAGCTCCTACGAGCAGTACTTC,CASSTTGSSYEQYF
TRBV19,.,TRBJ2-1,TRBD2,TGTGCCAGTTCCTCTAGCGGGAGGGGTAATGAGCAGTTCTTC,CASSSSGRGNEQFF
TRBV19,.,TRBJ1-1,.,TGTGCCAGTAGAGGGAGGGGGATGAACACTGAAGCTTTCTTT,CASRGRGMNTEAFF
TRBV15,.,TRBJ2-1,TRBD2,TGTGCCACCAGCAGAGATAGGCTGGCGGGGGGGCGGAATGAGCAGTTCTTC,CATSRDRLAGGRNEQFF
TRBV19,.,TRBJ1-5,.,TGTGCCAGTAGTATTGTGTGGCTTCAGCCCCAGCATTTT,CASSIVWLQPQHF
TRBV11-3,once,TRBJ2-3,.,TGTGCCAGCAGCTTAGAGGGGCAGGCTGGGGATACGCAGTATTTT,CASSLEGQAGDTQYF
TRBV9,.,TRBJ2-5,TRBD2,TGTGCCAGCAGCGCCAGACTAGCGGGATCCCAAGAGACCCAGTACTTC,CASSARLAGSQETQYF
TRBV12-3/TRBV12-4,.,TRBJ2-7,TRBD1,TGTGCCAGCAGTCAAGGACAGGGGATTGCCCAGTACTTC,CASSQGQGIAQYF
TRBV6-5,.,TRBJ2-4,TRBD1,TGTGCCAGCAGCCGGACAGGGTACAATCAAAACATTCAGTACTTC,CASSRTGYNQNIQYF
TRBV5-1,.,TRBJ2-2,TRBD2,TGCGCCAGCAGCTTGGTGCTAGCGGGGGGCACCGGGGAGCTGTTTTTT,CASSLVLAGGTGELFF
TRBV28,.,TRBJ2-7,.,TGTGCCAGCAGGACGAGGCCCCTGAAGCAGTACTTC,CASRTRPLKQYF
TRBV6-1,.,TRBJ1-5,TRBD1,TGTGCCAGCAGTGATAGGACAGGGGGCGCCGGTCAGCCCCAGCATTTT,CASSDRTGGAGQPQHF
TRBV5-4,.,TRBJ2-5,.,TGTGCCAGCAGCTTGACATCGTACCAAGAGACCCAGTACTTC,CASSLTSYQETQYF
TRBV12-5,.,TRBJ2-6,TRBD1,TGTGCTAGTGGTTTGGTACAGCGGGACAGGGCGTTTGGGGCCAACGTCCTGACTTTC,CASGLVQRDRAFGANVLTF